This T cell receptor beta chain was captured in a study of blood T cell repertoires in COVID-19. Study summary: Samples representing acute and convalescent COVID-19 were sourced from the United States, Italy and Spain. T cells, B-cell-depleted T cells, or PBMCs provided the cDNA or gDNA that served as material.

Assignment of participants to cohorts was predicated upon participant-reported clinical history. Among Cohort 3 donors, those recovered had two negative PCRs, clearance, or symptom resolution. V was pared by 7 bases and J by 6 bases, with 13 bases between. In germline, CDR1 is SNHLY, CDR2 FYNNEI. This CDR3 region has 12 residues. The table came from immunoSEQ multiplex PCR; TCRdb's copy has only in-frame clones and leaves some out. The table shows about 64,000 clones, with approximately 90% occurring only once. The sample comprised PBMCs or T cells enriched from blood (not recorded which). The chain has TRBV2 and TRBJ2-7; a weak D match, TRBD2 (7 bases). This clonotype originated in a woman aged 40 to 50 who had recovered from COVID-19. The CDR3 bases are TGTGCCAGCATAGGGGGGGCGGGCGAGCAGTACTTC. Its translation: CASIGGAGEQYF.